Detailed here is one T cell receptor beta chain. Its antigen is not yet known. One base away there is no much larger clone; base qualities are not given. The data originate from a study of OX40 agonist ivuxolimab in advanced cancers. As for the study more broadly: The costimulatory receptor OX40 (CD134) was targeted by ivuxolimab, a fully human IgG2 agonistic monoclonal antibody. Partial responses were achieved by three dose-escalation patients, of whom one had hepatocellular carcinoma and two had cutaneous melanoma. Patients were allowed to have had prior anti-PD-1, anti-PD-L1 or anti-CTLA-4 therapy, and roughly 40% of the dose-escalation patients had been treated with checkpoint inhibitors. The purpose of peripheral TCRbeta sequencing was to test whether ivuxolimab changed TCR sequence diversity and led to clonal T-cell expansion. In the dose-escalation cohort, 65% to 85% of patients were male, and the mean age was roughly 60 years with a range of roughly 20 to 80. Of the 50 to 55 dose-escalation patients, hepatocellular carcinoma was present in about 20, melanoma in approximately 15, renal cell carcinoma in 9 and head and neck cancer in 9. The paper reports the monotherapy dose-escalation portion (N of about 47 patients) of the phase I ivuxolimab trial. Intravenous ivuxolimab was administered to patients every 2 weeks at six dose levels: 0.01, 0.1, 0.3, 1.5, 3 and 10 mg/kg.

Summary of the overall study and its limitations: Low levels of normalized T-cell clonal expansion were also seen in some patients who did not respond. In the 0.1-3.0 mg/kg groups, partial responders had among the lowest normalized peripheral clonal expansion, particularly in CD8+ T cells. The antigen specificity of the clonally expanded peripheral T cells was not determined. At doses of 0.1 to 3.0 mg/kg, clonal expansion of both CD4+ and CD8+ T cells in blood was seen between baseline and week 6. On average, CD8+ T cells showed more expanded clones than CD4+ T cells after ivuxolimab.

The trial excluded patients who had a history of autoimmune disease or were on systemic immunosuppression. Peripheral blood for TCR sequencing was collected from all dose cohorts at baseline, on cycle 4 day 1, and on cycle 7 day 1. The samples were taken from a phase I, first-in-human, multicenter, open-label dose-escalation trial of ivuxolimab. Adults with locally advanced or metastatic head and neck squamous cell, hepatocellular, melanoma or renal cell carcinoma were enrolled in the trial. Before TCR sequencing, CD4+ T cells and CD8+ T cells were sorted from peripheral blood as separate populations. Genomic DNA was isolated from the sorted cells so that the TCRbeta CDR3 region could be sequenced. TCRbeta CDR3 regions were sequenced using the immunoSEQ Assay. TCRdb carries this immuneACCESS record with in-frame sequences only. Its versions omit some clonotypes, under half of them owing to an unresolved V gene in the studies checked, with the rest unexplained. This sample is represented by about 88,000 clones; roughly 85% of them were singletons. In total, the top ten clones hold 0.2% to 0.25% of the sample.

Trimming removed 0 bases from V and 4 bases from J, leaving 13 bases between the germline ends. CDR1 and CDR2 (SGHNT, YYREEE) derive from the germline V gene (reference sequence). Inclusive of the bounding cysteine and phenylalanine, the CDR3 is 15 residues long. Only the CDR3 DNA stays, 45 bases, in frame from base 1. Sequenced material: CD4+ or CD8+ T cells sorted from blood, taken in a trial of the OX40 agonist ivuxolimab. This TCR derives from an adult with an advanced solid tumor such as melanoma, head and neck, liver or kidney cancer. The rearrangement joined TRBV5-4 to TRBJ1-1, with a tentative D gene TRBD1 over 5 matching bases. The sequenced DNA: TGTGCCAGCAGCTTGGGCAGTTCGGGGCGCACTGAAGCTTTCTTT. Translated, this is CASSLGSSGRTEAFF.